This T cell receptor (beta chain) was observed in a study of cytomegalovirus exposure and HLA in healthy donors. General study points: A prior analysis recorded that most TCR beta V segments were productive about 90% or about 30% of the time. The authors confirmed in vitro that a few CMV-associated chains were specific for CMV antigens.

Concerning this clone itself: Its antigen is undetermined.

The CDR3 extends over 15 amino acids. Germline V gene sequence: CDR1 SNHLY, CDR2 FYNNEI. Trimming removed 4 bases from V and 0 bases from J, with 10 bases in between. With 60 Vbeta and 13 Jbeta primers, the PCR was carried out. Clones were read by immunoSEQ multiplex PCR, and TCRdb kept only the in-frame ones, dropping some. The sample yields about 120,000 clones, roughly 80% seen once. The specimen was PBMCs. The TCR originated in a female donor in good health and CMV-seropositive. The rearrangement links TRBV2 to TRBJ2-1; a weak D match, TRBD2 (7 bases). The CDR3 DNA sequence: TGTGCCAGCAGTGGCGGGGGCTTCTCCTACAATGAGCAGTTCTTC. This translates into CASSGGGFSYNEQFF.